This TCR beta chain was sequenced during a study of blood T cell repertoires in COVID-19. Across the whole study: The United States, Italy and Spain supplied acute and convalescent COVID-19 samples. PBMCs, B-cell-depleted T cells, or T cells were the source of the cDNA or gDNA that made up the material.

This clone was counted a few times. The length of the CDR3 is 16 residues. Germline V gene data show CDR1 as MGHRA and CDR2 as YSYEKL. Germline trimming cut 4 bases from V and 1 base from J; bases unmatched to any gene: 8. Seattle patient enrollment occurred during active infection, with longitudinal follow-up thereafter. Study processing details: Estimation of nucleated cell counts was performed using reference gene primer amplification. The method was immunoSEQ multiplex PCR; TCRdb's version includes in-frame clones alone and lacks a portion of them. D and trimming come from the DNA, and the V and J calls and clone size come from that table. The sample records over 60,000 clones, 76% being singletons.

The receptor's source is a man in his sixties with COVID-19, enrolled during active disease. The gene calls are TRBV4-1 and TRBJ1-1; TRBD1 matches at 8 bases. The specimen was peripheral blood. CDR3 bases: TGCGCCAGCAGCCCACCAAAAGGACAGGGGAACACTGAAGCTTTCTTT. Its translation is CASSPPKGQGNTEAFF.